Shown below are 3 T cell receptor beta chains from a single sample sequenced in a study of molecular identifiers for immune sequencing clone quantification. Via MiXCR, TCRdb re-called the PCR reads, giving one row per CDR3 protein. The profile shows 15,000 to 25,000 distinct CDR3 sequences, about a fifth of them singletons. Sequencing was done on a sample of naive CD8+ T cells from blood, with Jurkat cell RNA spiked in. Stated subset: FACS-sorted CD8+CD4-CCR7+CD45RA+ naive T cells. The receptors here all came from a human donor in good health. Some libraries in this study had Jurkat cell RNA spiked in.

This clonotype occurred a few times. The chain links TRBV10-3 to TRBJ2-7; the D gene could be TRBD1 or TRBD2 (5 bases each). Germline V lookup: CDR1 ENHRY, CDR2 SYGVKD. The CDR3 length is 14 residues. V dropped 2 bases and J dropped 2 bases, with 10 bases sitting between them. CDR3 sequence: CAISEVRGAYEQYF. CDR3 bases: TGTGCCATCAGTGAGGTTAGAGGGGCCTACGAGCAGTACTTC.

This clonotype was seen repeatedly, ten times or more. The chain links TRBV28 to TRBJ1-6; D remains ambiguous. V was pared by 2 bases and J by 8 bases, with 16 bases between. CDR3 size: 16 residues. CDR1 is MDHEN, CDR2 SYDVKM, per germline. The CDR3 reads CASSLTSPDTDSPLHF. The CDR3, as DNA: TGTGCCAGCAGTTTAACTTCTCCCGATACGGATTCACCCCTCCACTTT.

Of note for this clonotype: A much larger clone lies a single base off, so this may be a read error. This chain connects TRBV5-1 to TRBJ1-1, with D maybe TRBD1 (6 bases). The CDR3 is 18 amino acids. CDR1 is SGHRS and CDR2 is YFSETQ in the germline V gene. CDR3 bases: TGCGCCAGCAGCCCACCAGTGGGGGGCGTGAGGGGGGACACTGAAACTTTCTTT. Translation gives CASSPPVGGVRGDTETFF.